These 25 T cell receptor beta chains were all obtained from the same sample, sequenced in a study of blood T cells in healthy people across ages. Alongside a J-beta primer mix, a sample-barcoded 5' primer served in a second PCR lasting about 6 to 11 cycles. TCRdb ran MiXCR on the 5' RACE reads and lists one entry per CDR3 protein. The repertoire holds hundreds of thousands of distinct CDR3 sequences, roughly 50% seen once, with roughly 24% in the top ten. Sequences were obtained from blood. The receptors derive from a man aged 40-50 years in good health.

The chain is built from TRBV7-2 and TRBJ2-5, with D tentatively TRBD2 (6 bases). V dropped 5 bases and J dropped 5 bases, with 18 bases sitting between them. Germline assignment: CDR1 SGHTA and CDR2 FQGNSA. The CDR3 is made up of 15 amino acids. Here the CDR3 reads CASSPRRAGKETQYF. CDR3 sequence (DNA): TGTGCCAGCAGCCCAAGGCGGGCGGGAAAGGAGACCCAGTACTTC.

V gene TRBV29-1 combines with J gene TRBJ1-2, with 7 nucleotides matching TRBD1. This CDR3 contains 13 residues. The trim removed 4 bases at V and 3 bases at J, leaving 5 bases unmatched. Germline V CDR1 and CDR2: SQVTM, ANQGSEA. The CDR3 bases are TGCAGCGTTGGACAGGGTCTGGACTATGGCTACACCTTC. Translation: CSVGQGLDYGYTF.

Many counts were recorded for this clonotype. CDR3 in DNA: TGCGCCAGCAGCACTAGGGGTGGCATGAACACTGAAGCTTTCTTT. As protein: CASSTRGGMNTEAFF. The chain uses TRBV5-1 and TRBJ1-1; TRBD1 is a possible D gene (5 bases). The germline V and J ends were trimmed by 4 bases and 0 bases, with 13 bases remaining between them. Germline values: CDR1 SGHRS, CDR2 YFSETQ. This CDR3 has 15 amino acids.

This clonotype was seen a few times. The rearrangement joins TRBV11-2 to TRBJ1-2; D not certain. The germline V gene has CDR1 SGHAT and CDR2 FQNNGV. Trimming took off 1 base at V and 5 bases at J, with 14 bases between the two ends. The CDR3 length is 15 residues. The CDR3 is CASSLGTGPRYGYTF. In DNA, the CDR3 is TGTGCCAGCAGCTTAGGTACCGGGCCACGGTATGGCTACACCTTC.

This clonotype was detected a few times. J is TRBJ2-5 and V is TRBV20-1; D may correspond to TRBD1 or TRBD2 (5 bases each). V shed 3 bases and J shed 0 bases, with 14 bases lying between them. CDR1 and CDR2 from the germline V gene are DFQATT and SNEGSKA (reference sequence). CDR3 length: 15 residues. The CDR3 spells CSARGLATYQETQYF. Written as DNA, the CDR3 is TGCAGTGCTAGGGGGCTAGCAACGTACCAAGAGACCCAGTACTTC.

The chain has TRBV7-2 and TRBJ2-3, with D perhaps TRBD2 (6 bases). The CDR3 spans 15 residues. The V end was cut by 2 bases, the J end by 2 bases, with 11 bases between. Germline loops: CDR1 SGHTA, CDR2 FQGNSA. Here the CDR3 reads CASSLNGLNTDTQYF. The DNA for the CDR3 is TGTGCCAGCAGCTTAAATGGACTAAACACAGATACGCAGTATTTT.

V is TRBV29-1 and J is TRBJ1-1; D is unclear. Germline-derived CDR1 and CDR2 are SQVTM and ANQGSEA. This CDR3 is 12 amino acids long. Trimming shortened V by 4 bases and J by 0 bases, and 6 bases separated the two germline ends. The CDR3 DNA reads TGCAGCGTTGTACAGTTGAACACTGAAGCTTTCTTT. Translating it yields CSVVQLNTEAFF.

Concerning this clonotype itself: Possible read error: a much larger clone is one base away. The J gene is TRBJ2-1, the V gene TRBV12-3 or TRBV12-4, with 11 bases identical to TRBD1. This CDR3 is built from 13 residues. CDR3 sequence reads: CAGRGQGGNEQFF. The CDR3 DNA reads TGTGCCGGCAGGGGACAGGGGGGCAATGAGCAGTTCTTC.

CDR3 bases: TGTGCCAGCAGTTTATCGACGCAGGGGGCGGCCTATGGCTACACCTTC. Translation: CASSLSTQGAAYGYTF. The J gene is TRBJ1-2, the V gene TRBV27, with 8 bases that match TRBD1. Germline loops: CDR1 MNHEY, CDR2 SMNVEV (reference sequence). V shed 0 bases and J 4 bases; nucleotides not matched to a gene: 7. The CDR3 extends over 16 amino acids.

The rearrangement links TRBV24-1 to TRBJ2-1; 8 bases line up with TRBD2. The CDR3 contains 17 residues. With 5 bases clipped from V and 4 bases from J, the junction kept 12 bases outside the gene matches. In germline, CDR1 is KGHDR, CDR2 SFDVKD. The DNA of the CDR3 is TGTGCCACCAGTGGTGAATCCAGCGGGAGTGCTTACAATGAGCAGTTCTTC. Translating it yields CATSGESSGSAYNEQFF.

Worth noting for this clonotype: One end of the junction varies from germline; a read error may be responsible. This chain links TRBV12-3 or TRBV12-4 with TRBJ2-3; no clear D. The CDR3 sequence is 13 residues long. This chain's CDR3 is CASSSPRADAQYF. The CDR3 bases are TGTGCCAGCAGTAGCCCCCGAGCAGATGCGCAGTATTTT.

The chain has TRBV4-2 and TRBJ2-7; D perhaps matches TRBD2 (6 bases). Trimming stripped 0 bases from V and 4 bases from J, with 13 bases between. Germline values: CDR1 LGHNA, CDR2 YNFKEQ. This CDR3 has 15 residues. The CDR3, as DNA: TGTGCCAGCAGCCAAGATTGGGCGGGGCCTTACGAGCAGTACTTC. This codes for CASSQDWAGPYEQYF.

This clonotype was seen a few times. The rearrangement joins TRBV20-1 to TRBJ2-3, with D possibly being TRBD2 (6 bases). Trimming shortened V by 1 base and J by 1 base, and 12 bases separated the two germline ends. Germline CDR1 is DFQATT and CDR2 is SNEGSKA (reference sequence). The CDR3 loop spans 15 amino acids. Here the CDR3 DNA reads TGCAGTGCTAGAGCCCGCGGGGTCCGCACAGATACGCAGTATTTT. Its protein product is CSARARGVRTDTQYF.

This clonotype was detected many times. The chain couples TRBV3-1 to TRBJ2-3; D could derive from TRBD1 or TRBD2 (6 bases each). CDR1 and CDR2 (germline): LGHDT, YNNKEL (reference sequence). The V and J ends lost 4 bases and 5 bases respectively, with 19 bases between them. This CDR3 region has 16 residues. The CDR3 bases are TGTGCCAGCAGCCCGCCCGTTCGGGGGCGCGAAGATACGCAGTATTTT. Translation gives CASSPPVRGREDTQYF.

The gene calls are TRBV7-3 and TRBJ2-1, with D possibly matching TRBD2 (7 bases). CDR1 is SGHTA, CDR2 FQGTGA, per germline. This CDR3 is 14 amino acids long. Trimming shortened V by 2 bases and J by 6 bases, and 11 bases separated the two germline ends. The CDR3 coding sequence is TGTGCCAGCAGCTTATTTGGGGGGGCCAATGAGCAGTTCTTC. This codes for CASSLFGGANEQFF.

This chain connects TRBV5-5 to TRBJ2-7; no firm D call. V was clipped by 4 bases and J by 3 bases, with 11 bases between them. CDR1 SGHKS and CDR2 YYEKEE come from the germline V gene (reference sequence). The CDR3 is 13 residues long. The CDR3 sequence is CASSPRPNYEQYF. The CDR3 coding sequence is TGTGCCAGCAGCCCGAGGCCGAACTACGAGCAGTACTTC. Based on the CDR3 plus reference TRBV5-5 and TRBJ2-7, the full variable domain is DAGVTQSPTHLIKTRGQQVTLRCSPISGHKSVSWYQQVLGQGPQFIFQYYEKEERGRGNFPDRFSARQFPNYSSELNVNALLLGDSALYLCASSPRPNYEQYFGPGTRLTVT.

This clonotype is a singleton in its sample. A much bigger clone sits one base away, suggesting this may be a read error. The chain has TRBV6-2 or TRBV6-3 and TRBJ2-7; D not resolved. Judging by the DNA end, TRBJ2-5 fits better; the J call may be wrong. There are 9 residues in the CDR3. The germline CDR1 and CDR2 sequences are MNHEY and SVGEGT. CDR3 bases: TGTGCCAGCGGGCAGACCCAGTACTTC. As protein: CASGQTQYF.

This clonotype was observed a few times. This chain connects TRBV25-1 to TRBJ2-7; the match to TRBD1 covers 7 bases. J lost 6 bases, V lost 2 bases, and 19 bases had no gene match. The germline gives CDR1 MGHDK, CDR2 SYGVNS. The CDR3 has 18 amino acids. The CDR3 loop reads CASSERGTVDAGYREQYF. CDR3 nucleotide sequence: TGTGCCAGCAGTGAACGAGGGACAGTTGACGCCGGGTATCGCGAGCAGTACTTC.

This clonotype has only a few counts. This rearrangement joins TRBV11-2 to TRBJ2-1; D unresolved. V lost 1 base, J lost 7 bases, and 20 bases lay in between. This CDR3 region has 17 residues. Per the germline V gene, CDR1 is SGHAT and CDR2 is FQNNGV. In DNA, the CDR3 is TGTGCCAGCAGCTTAGTTCAGTCGGCCCCGGCCTTTAATGAGCAGTTCTTC. Its translation is CASSLVQSAPAFNEQFF.

V is TRBV6-1 and J is TRBJ2-6, with D perhaps matching TRBD1 (6 bases). Germline V gene sequence: CDR1 MNHNS, CDR2 SASEGT. Trimming removed 6 bases from V and 0 bases from J, with 15 bases in between. There are 17 residues in the CDR3. CDR3 in amino acids: CASSRQVPGSGANVLTF. CDR3 bases: TGTGCCAGCAGCCGACAGGTACCGGGCTCTGGGGCCAACGTCCTGACTTTC.

The rearrangement links TRBV20-1 to TRBJ1-5, with 7 nucleotides matching TRBD1. After removal of 6 bases from V and 6 bases from J, the junction contained 17 bases not matched to a gene. Germline V gene lookup returns CDR1 DFQATT and CDR2 SNEGSKA (reference sequence). The length of the CDR3 is 16 residues. The CDR3 coding sequence is TGCAGTGCAAAGGCGGAGGGGGCAGGAGGAGCTCAGCCCCAGCATTTT. Its translation: CSAKAEGAGGAQPQHF.

The chain is built from TRBV5-1 and TRBJ2-4, with TRBD2 matching 9 bases. The J call may be faulty, since TRBJ2-7 better matches the DNA end. The CDR3 extends over 15 amino acids. Germline V gives CDR1 SGHRS, CDR2 YFSETQ. CDR3 sequence (DNA): TGCGCCAGCAGCTTGGCCGGCGGGAGGGCCTACGAGCAGTACTTC. Its translation: CASSLAGGRAYEQYF.

The genes are TRBV12-3 or TRBV12-4 and TRBJ2-5, with D hard to call. The CDR3 spans 14 residues. Trimming stripped 1 base from V and 5 bases from J, with 11 bases between. The CDR3 reads CASSLGSASETQYF. The CDR3 DNA follows: TGTGCCAGCAGTTTAGGCTCAGCATCGGAGACCCAGTACTTC.

The sample holds a few counts of this clonotype. V is TRBV2 and J is TRBJ2-3; TRBD1 might be the D (5 bases). Germline V gene lookup returns CDR1 SNHLY and CDR2 FYNNEI. The length of the CDR3 is 15 residues. Trimming removed 4 bases from V and 2 bases from J, with 13 bases in between. CDR3: CASSGGRVNTDTQYF. CDR3 DNA: TGTGCCAGCAGTGGGGGCAGGGTGAACACAGATACGCAGTATTTT.

This clonotype was seen a few times. J is TRBJ2-1 and V is TRBV29-1; TRBD1 matches 7 bases. The germline gives CDR1 SQVTM, CDR2 ANQGSEA. The CDR3 is 14 amino acids. V was clipped by 1 base and J by 9 bases; unmatched bases: 9. The CDR3 loop is CSVEAVRGTGEQFF. The CDR3 DNA reads as TGCAGCGTTGAAGCGGTCAGGGGGACGGGTGAGCAGTTCTTC.